The subject of this entry is one T cell receptor (beta chain). This specimen belongs to a study of blood T cell repertoires in COVID-19. In the original analysis: The authors estimated nucleated cell counts from reference gene primer amplification. TCRdb's copy holds only in-frame clones and misses some; the assay was immunoSEQ multiplex PCR. The V and J calls and clone size are taken from that table; D and trimming were inferred from the DNA. The repertoire holds just over 85,000 clones, with roughly nine tenths as singletons. This CDR3 contains 16 residues. The V gene's germline CDR1 is MNHNY and CDR2 SVGAGI (reference sequence). V dropped 2 bases and J dropped 6; count of bases not matched to a gene: 7.

This chain uses TRBV6-6 with TRBJ2-4; 10 bases fit TRBD1. The sample comprised peripheral blood. The sequence came from a man between 45 and 60 years old with acute or convalescent COVID-19. The DNA for the CDR3 is TGTGCCAGCAGTTACCCCGGACAGGGGGGACGAAACATTCAGTACTTC. This codes for CASSYPGQGGRNIQYF.